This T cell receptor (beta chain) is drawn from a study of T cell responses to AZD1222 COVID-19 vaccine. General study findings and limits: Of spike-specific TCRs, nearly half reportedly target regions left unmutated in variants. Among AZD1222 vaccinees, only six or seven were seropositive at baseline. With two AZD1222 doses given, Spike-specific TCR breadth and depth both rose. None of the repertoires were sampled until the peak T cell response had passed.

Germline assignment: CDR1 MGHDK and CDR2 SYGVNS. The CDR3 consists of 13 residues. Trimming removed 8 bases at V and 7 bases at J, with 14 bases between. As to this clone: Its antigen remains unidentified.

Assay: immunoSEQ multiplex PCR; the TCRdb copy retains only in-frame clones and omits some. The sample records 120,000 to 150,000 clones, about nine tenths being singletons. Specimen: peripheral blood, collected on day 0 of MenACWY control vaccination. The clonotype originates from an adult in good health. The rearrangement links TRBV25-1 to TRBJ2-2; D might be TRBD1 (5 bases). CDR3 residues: CASAKGLRGELFF. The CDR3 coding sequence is TGTGCCAGCGCCAAGGGGCTGCGCGGGGAGCTGTTTTTT.